What follows describes a single T cell receptor (beta chain). Antigen: not known. Some clones are missing from TCRdb's copy, which holds only in-frame ones; the method was immunoSEQ multiplex PCR. The data contain 1,500 to 1,800 clones, approximately 22% of them singletons. The CDR3 consists of 15 residues. V dropped 5 bases and J dropped 4 bases, with 14 bases sitting between them. The germline gives CDR1 LNHDA, CDR2 SQIVND (reference sequence). This sample was included in a study of T cells in localized non-small cell lung cancer. Study-wide results and caveats: Investigators sequenced only a single tumor region, leaving heterogeneity possible. Uninvolved adjacent lung showed higher T cell clonality than tumor.

This chain links TRBV19 with TRBJ1-4, with a weak D call TRBD1 (6 bases). The source is an older male donor with stage III lung adenocarcinoma. The sequencing used lung tumor tissue, collected before any cancer treatment. CDR3 sequence (DNA): TGTGCCAGTAGTGAGGGGACATCCGGTAATGAAAAACTGTTTTTT. It specifies CASSEGTSGNEKLFF.